A single sample is the source of the 9 T cell receptor beta chains below, sequenced in a study of cytotoxic CD8 clonotypes in ibrutinib-treated CLL. Assay: immunoSEQ multiplex PCR; the TCRdb copy retains only in-frame clones and omits some. The sample lists 300,000 or so clones; 60% to 80% were seen once. The specimen comprised PBMCs, sampled after 36 months of ibrutinib treatment. The receptors shown here come from a human donor with chronic lymphocytic leukemia.

The chain's CDR3 is CASTLTGAPNSPLHF. The CDR3 DNA follows: TGTGCCAGCACTTTGACAGGGGCTCCTAATTCACCCCTCCACTTT. The gene calls are TRBV6-5 and TRBJ1-6, with TRBD1 matching 8 bases. CDR3 length: 15 amino acids. Germline V gene sequence: CDR1 MNHEY, CDR2 SVGAGI. Trimming removed 7 bases from V and 6 bases from J; junction bases left unmatched: 8.

The gene calls are TRBV27 and TRBJ1-1, with D tentatively TRBD1 (5 bases). Germline V gives CDR1 MNHEY, CDR2 SMNVEV (reference sequence). With 3 bases removed from V and 1 base from J, the gap between germline ends came to 9 bases. This CDR3 spans 14 amino acids. This chain's CDR3 is CASSLQGRNTEAFF. In DNA form, the CDR3 reads TGTGCCAGCAGTTTGCAGGGCAGGAACACTGAAGCTTTCTTT.

The chain uses TRBV6-5 and TRBJ1-2; D is ambiguous. Germline loops: CDR1 MNHEY, CDR2 SVGAGI. This CDR3 is 13 amino acids long. Trimming shortened V by 7 bases and J by 5 bases, and 14 bases separated the two germline ends. CDR3 nucleotide sequence: TGTGCCAGCACCGAAGACATACGGTATGGCTACACCTTC. This sequence encodes CASTEDIRYGYTF.

CDR3 nucleotides: TGTGCCAGCAGCCCCAGCGGGACCAGGACCGGGGAGCTGTTTTTT. Its protein is CASSPSGTRTGELFF. V usage is TRBV6-1 and J usage is TRBJ2-2; 7 bases line up with TRBD2. Germline values: CDR1 MNHNS, CDR2 SASEGT. Trimming took 6 bases from V and 5 from J; bases not matched to a gene: 9. This CDR3 comprises 15 residues.

As to this clone: The same CDR3 can be traced to other DNA sequences in this sample. The rearrangement uses TRBV27 and TRBJ2-2, with no clear D. This CDR3 has 13 residues. The germline CDR1 and CDR2 sequences are MNHEY and SMNVEV (reference sequence). V was cut by 2 bases and J by 5 bases, with 6 bases left in between. The CDR3 loop is CASSLSFTGELFF. CDR3 nucleotides: TGTGCCAGCAGTTTAAGTTTTACCGGGGAGCTGTTTTTT.

The rearrangement joins TRBV29-1 to TRBJ2-7; the match to TRBD2 covers 7 bases. Looked up from germline, CDR1 is SQVTM and CDR2 is ANQGSEA. The CDR3 loop spans 13 amino acids. Losses at the gene ends were 7 bases for V and 0 bases for J; bases not matched to a gene: 6. Here the CDR3 reads CSAGGSSSYEQYF. The CDR3 DNA follows: TGCAGCGCGGGCGGGAGTAGCTCCTACGAGCAGTACTTC.

The genes are TRBV9 and TRBJ2-3; D is possibly TRBD2 (5 bases). Germline CDR1 is SGDLS and CDR2 is YYNGEE. Trimming took off 0 bases at V and 4 bases at J, with 9 bases between the two ends. The CDR3 covers 14 residues. The CDR3, as DNA: TGTGCCAGCAGCGTAGTAGGAGGATCAGATACGCAGTATTTT. This sequence encodes CASSVVGGSDTQYF.

This clone was found a few times. This rearrangement joins TRBV7-3 to TRBJ2-1; 8 nucleotides match TRBD1. Losses at the gene ends were 5 bases for V and 8 bases for J; bases not matched to a gene: 8. This CDR3 has 14 residues. The germline CDR1 and CDR2 sequences are SGHTA and FQGTGA. In nucleotides, the CDR3 is TGTGCCAGCAGCACAACAGGGGGATTTGATGAGCAGTTCTTC. Amino acids: CASSTTGGFDEQFF. Filled out from reference TRBV7-3 and TRBJ2-1, the complete variable domain reads GAGVSQTPSNKVTEKGKYVELRCDPISGHTALYWYRQSLGQGPEFLIYFQGTGAADDSGLPNDRFFAVRPEGSVSTLKIQRTERGDSAVYLCASSTTGGFDEQFFGPGTRLTVL.

This clone was counted between two and nine times. V and J are TRBV25-1 and TRBJ1-3; tentatively, D is TRBD1 (5 bases). The CDR3 runs 11 residues. Trimming removed 4 bases at V and 15 bases at J, with 13 bases between. CDR1 and CDR2 from the germline V gene are MGHDK and SYGVNS. The CDR3: CASSGGTRAYF. CDR3 nucleotide sequence: TGTGCCAGCAGTGGAGGGACTCGGGCATATTTT. Variable domain in full (rest from reference TRBV25-1 and TRBJ1-3): EADIYQTPRYLVIGTGKKITLECSQTMGHDKMYWYQQDPGMELHLIHYSYGVNSTEKGDLSSESTVSRIRTEHFPLTLESARPSHTSQYLCASSGGTRAYFGEGSWLTVV.